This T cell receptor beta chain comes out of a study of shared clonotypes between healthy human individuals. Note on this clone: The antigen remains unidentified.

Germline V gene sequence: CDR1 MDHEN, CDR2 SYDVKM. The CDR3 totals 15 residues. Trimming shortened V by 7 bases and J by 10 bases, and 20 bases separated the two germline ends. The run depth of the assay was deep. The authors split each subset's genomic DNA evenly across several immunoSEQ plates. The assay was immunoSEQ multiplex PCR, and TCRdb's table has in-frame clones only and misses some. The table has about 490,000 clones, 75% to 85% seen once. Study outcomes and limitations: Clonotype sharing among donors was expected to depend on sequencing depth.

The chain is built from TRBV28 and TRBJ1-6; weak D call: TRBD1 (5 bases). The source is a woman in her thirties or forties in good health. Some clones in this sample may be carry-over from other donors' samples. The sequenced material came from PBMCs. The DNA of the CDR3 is TGTGCCAGCACCGCCCTGGGTCAGGGCGGCTCACCCCTCCACTTT. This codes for CASTALGQGGSPLHF.